The sequence of this T cell receptor (beta chain) was determined in a study of regulatory T cells in long-lasting Graves disease. Through Arm-PCR of CDR3 regions and iRepertoire HTBI primers, TCR beta libraries were built. One entry per CDR3 protein results from TCRdb running MiXCR on the multiplex PCR reads. The sample holds about 530,000 distinct CDR3 sequences, around 15% seen once. This CDR3 spans 14 amino acids. The V and J ends lost 0 bases and 8 bases, in that order; junction bases with no gene match: 1. CDR1 is SGHRS, CDR2 YFSETQ, per germline. Study findings and constraints: Among persistent patients, a larger number of public clonotypes were shared (around 3,000) than among newly diagnosed patients (about 970).

For this clonotype: Its specificity is not known.

Time point indicated: newly diagnosed GD, antithyroid drugs for less than 3 months. The TCR library was made from RNA extracted from PBMCs. This sample also appeared in a second study, on T cells in Graves' hyperthyroidism and ophthalmopathy. As that study records: Pregnant or lactating patients were excluded, as were those with uncontrolled infection or other autoimmune disease.

This clonotype originated in a woman aged 35 to 60 with Graves disease. Sequences were derived from peripheral blood mononuclear cells (PBMCs), sampled at new diagnosis, from a patient treated with antithyroid drugs. The chain couples TRBV5-1 to TRBJ2-1; TRBD2 matches at 11 bases. DNA for the CDR3: TGCGCCAGCAGCTTGGGACTAGCGGGGCATGAGCAGTTCTTC. Translating gives CASSLGLAGHEQFF.